This T cell receptor beta chain was sequenced for a study of T-cell memory formation after mild COVID-19. Study-level information: Most TCR clusters belonged to a single donor.

Study conclusions and caveats: Researchers report contracting CD4+ clones mostly in CM and EM, with CD8+ clones in EMRA.

The CDR3 sequence is 16 residues long. CDR1 is ENHRY, CDR2 SYGVKD, per germline. The trim removed 0 bases at V and 3 bases at J, leaving 2 bases unmatched. One entry per CDR3 protein, called by TCRdb with MiXCR from the 5' RACE reads. The table has 400,000 to 500,000 distinct CDR3 sequences, 20% seen once; the top ten hold approximately 8.1%. Worth noting for this clonotype: The antigen remains unidentified.

V and J are TRBV10-3 and TRBJ1-2; 12 nucleotides match TRBD1. This receptor was identified in an adult woman who had mild COVID-19 (a few samples of this study predate the infection). Cell type and time point are not known. Sequencing was carried out using PBMCs or a T cell subset sorted from them (not recorded which). The CDR3, as DNA: TGTGCCATCAGTGAGTCAGGGACAGGGGGCTACTATGGCTACACCTTC. Its protein is CAISESGTGGYYGYTF.